Listed below are T cell receptor beta chains from one sample, sequenced in a study of PD-1 blockade in classical Hodgkin lymphoma. The repertoire was sequenced with immunoSEQ multiplex PCR; TCRdb's copy has only in-frame clones and lacks some. The sample shows 15,000 to 20,000 clones, 83% of them seen only once. The input for sequencing was CD4+ T cells from blood, taken before the fourth cycle of nivolumab. The receptor set was obtained from a human donor with classical Hodgkin lymphoma. Both conserved end residues are part of each CDR3. D genes are given only for firm matches. Clone size is given for some rows only: seen once, a few or many times, or a class if the clone is expanded.

J gene: TRBJ1-1
clone size: once
D gene: .
V gene: TRBV27
CDR3 protein: CASSLSSLNTEAFF
CDR3 DNA: TGTGCCAGCAGTTTATCCAGTCTGAACACTGAAGCTTTCTTT

J gene: TRBJ1-2
clone size: .
D gene: TRBD1
V gene: TRBV5-4
CDR3 protein: CASSGAGGSGYTF
CDR3 DNA: TGTGCCAGCAGCGGCGCAGGGGGCTCTGGCTACACCTTC

J gene: TRBJ2-7
clone size: .
D gene: .
V gene: TRBV5-5
CDR3 protein: CASSLAGGEYEQYF
CDR3 DNA: TGTGCCAGCAGCTTGGCCGGGGGTGAATACGAGCAGTACTTC

J gene: TRBJ2-3
clone size: few
D gene: TRBD2
V gene: TRBV9
CDR3 protein: CASSVGASGRGDTQYF
CDR3 DNA: TGTGCCAGCAGCGTAGGGGCTAGCGGGAGAGGAGATACGCAGTATTTT

J gene: TRBJ2-2
clone size: .
D gene: TRBD2
V gene: TRBV7-2
CDR3 protein: CASTKTSGSPGELFF
CDR3 DNA: TGTGCCAGTACCAAGACTAGCGGGAGCCCCGGGGAGCTGTTTTTT

J gene: TRBJ1-3
clone size: .
D gene: .
V gene: TRBV6-6
CDR3 protein: CASSQGYGRGNTIYF
CDR3 DNA: TGTGCCAGCAGTCAAGGTTACGGGCGAGGAAACACCATATATTTT

J gene: TRBJ1-3
clone size: .
D gene: .
V gene: TRBV28
CDR3 protein: CASSRPSGSGNTIYF
CDR3 DNA: TGTGCCAGCAGCCGCCCTAGCGGGTCTGGAAACACCATATATTTT

J gene: TRBJ2-7
clone size: .
D gene: TRBD2
V gene: TRBV4-1
CDR3 protein: CASSPRLSGGPDEQYF
CDR3 DNA: TGCGCCAGCAGCCCTCGCTTATCGGGAGGGCCAGACGAGCAGTACTTC

J gene: TRBJ2-3
clone size: .
D gene: TRBD2
V gene: TRBV5-4
CDR3 protein: CASSFQRESRTDTQYF
CDR3 DNA: TGTGCCAGCAGCTTCCAGCGGGAGTCTAGGACAGATACGCAGTATTTT

J gene: TRBJ1-4
clone size: .
D gene: TRBD1
V gene: TRBV4-1
CDR3 protein: CASSLIQGASEKLFF
CDR3 DNA: TGCGCCAGCAGCCTGATACAGGGGGCAAGTGAAAAACTGTTTTTT

J gene: TRBJ1-2
clone size: .
D gene: .
V gene: TRBV27
CDR3 protein: CASSRTAGYGYTF
CDR3 DNA: TGTGCCAGCAGTCGGACAGCGGGCTATGGCTACACCTTC

J gene: TRBJ2-1
clone size: .
D gene: .
V gene: TRBV6-5
CDR3 protein: CASSLDGDNEQFF
CDR3 DNA: TGTGCCAGCAGTCTGGACGGGGACAATGAGCAGTTCTTC

J gene: TRBJ2-5
clone size: .
D gene: .
V gene: TRBV5-4
CDR3 protein: CASSLGQLQETQYF
CDR3 DNA: TGTGCCAGCAGCTTGGGGCAGCTCCAAGAGACCCAGTACTTC

J gene: TRBJ1-3
clone size: .
D gene: .
V gene: TRBV6-1
CDR3 protein: CASSSHVSGNTIYF
CDR3 DNA: TGTGCCAGCAGCAGCCATGTCTCTGGAAACACCATATATTTT

J gene: TRBJ2-1
clone size: .
D gene: .
V gene: TRBV12-5
CDR3 protein: CASGLVQGPLYNEQFF
CDR3 DNA: TGTGCTAGTGGTTTGGTCCAGGGGCCATTATACAATGAGCAGTTCTTC

J gene: TRBJ2-5
clone size: .
D gene: .
V gene: TRBV15
CDR3 protein: CATSILQETQYF
CDR3 DNA: TGTGCCACCAGCATCCTACAAGAGACCCAGTACTTC

J gene: TRBJ2-7
clone size: .
D gene: TRBD1
V gene: TRBV6-1
CDR3 protein: CASSARGYEQYF
CDR3 DNA: TGTGCCAGCAGTGCCAGGGGGTACGAGCAGTACTTC

J gene: TRBJ2-1
clone size: once
D gene: TRBD1
V gene: TRBV7-3
CDR3 protein: CASSPDRGEQFF
CDR3 DNA: TGTGCCAGCAGCCCGGACAGGGGTGAGCAGTTCTTC

J gene: TRBJ1-1
clone size: .
D gene: TRBD1
V gene: TRBV5-1
CDR3 protein: CASSLRGQGGNTEAFF
CDR3 DNA: TGCGCCAGCAGCCTACGGGGACAGGGCGGAAACACTGAAGCTTTCTTT

J gene: TRBJ2-7
clone size: .
D gene: TRBD2
V gene: TRBV5-1
CDR3 protein: CASRLQSGTRGYEQYF
CDR3 DNA: TGCGCCAGCAGATTGCAATCCGGGACTAGAGGTTACGAGCAGTACTTC

J gene: TRBJ2-1
clone size: .
D gene: TRBD2
V gene: TRBV4-1
CDR3 protein: CASSQTDMGLAGYNEQFF
CDR3 DNA: TGCGCCAGCAGCCAAACAGACATGGGACTAGCGGGATACAATGAGCAGTTCTTC

J gene: TRBJ2-7
clone size: .
D gene: .
V gene: TRBV28
CDR3 protein: CASSNPSGREQYF
CDR3 DNA: TGTGCCAGCAGTAACCCGAGTGGACGCGAGCAGTACTTC

J gene: TRBJ1-4
clone size: .
D gene: .
V gene: TRBV10-3
CDR3 protein: CAIQGPNEKLFF
CDR3 DNA: TGTGCCATCCAGGGTCCTAATGAAAAACTGTTTTTT

J gene: TRBJ2-5
clone size: .
D gene: .
V gene: TRBV11-2
CDR3 protein: CASSLPGETQYF
CDR3 DNA: TGTGCCAGCAGCTTACCGGGAGAGACCCAGTACTTC

J gene: TRBJ1-1
clone size: .
D gene: TRBD1
V gene: TRBV5-1
CDR3 protein: CASSSRQGNTEAFF
CDR3 DNA: TGCGCCAGCAGCTCCAGACAGGGGAACACTGAAGCTTTCTTT

J gene: TRBJ2-3
clone size: .
D gene: .
V gene: TRBV6-1
CDR3 protein: CASSEEVGDTQYF
CDR3 DNA: TGTGCCAGCAGTGAAGAGGTGGGAGATACGCAGTATTTT

J gene: TRBJ1-4
clone size: .
D gene: .
V gene: TRBV5-1
CDR3 protein: CASSGGTWGEKLFF
CDR3 DNA: TGCGCCAGCAGCGGGGGGACTTGGGGTGAAAAACTGTTTTTT